This T cell receptor beta chain was captured by sequencing in a study of beta chain features in type 1 diabetes. Via CD45RO/CCR7/CD25/CD127/CD95/CD27, cells of the CD4+ naive, central memory, regulatory and stem cell-like memory subsets were sorted. The isolated RNA, all of it, was reverse transcribed, so expressed TCRB transcripts were what got sequenced. Repertoires were generated with immunoSEQ multiplex PCR, while TCRdb's copy carries only in-frame clones and drops some. The table lists about 390,000 clones, roughly 9.8% of them singletons. The study, taken as a whole, reports: Shortening that was moderate but significant affected the TCRB CDR3s of Type 1 diabetes patients in all four CD4+ subsets.

To note about this clone: The antigen is unknown.

Germline CDR1 SQVTM, CDR2 ANQGSEA. This CDR3 comprises 14 residues. The trim removed 4 bases at V and 6 bases at J, leaving 7 bases unmatched. Sequencing input: central memory CD4+ T cells from blood. The V call is TRBV29-1, the J call TRBJ1-4; TRBD1 aligns across 8 bases. This clonotype was sampled from a man aged 25-45 years with type 1 diabetes. The CDR3 region has the DNA TGCAGCGTTGGGGGTGGACAGGGTGATGAAAAACTGTTTTTT. Protein: CSVGGGQGDEKLFF.